These 19 T cell receptor beta chains originate from one sample sequenced in a study of shared clonotypes between healthy human individuals. Profiled with immunoSEQ multiplex PCR; TCRdb holds only in-frame clones, not every one. The table lists 2,500,000 or so clones, more than 85% of them singletons. Material for sequencing was naive CD4+ T cells from PBMCs. Subset here: CD45RA+ positively selected. These receptors all come from a man in his late teens or twenties in good health. Some clones in this sample may be carry-over from other donors' samples.

This chain joins TRBV18 and TRBJ1-2, with D hard to call. Trimming left V 3 bases short and J 4 bases short, with 12 bases between. CDR3 length: 14 residues. CDR1 is KGHSH, CDR2 LQKENI, per germline. The CDR3 DNA sequence: TGTGCCAGCTCACCGGACTCCCCCACCTATGGCTACACCTTC. Translating it yields CASSPDSPTYGYTF.

The chain uses TRBV7-6 and TRBJ2-1, with TRBD2 identical over 10 bases. The CDR3 spans 17 residues. Germline values: CDR1 SGHVS, CDR2 FNYEAQ. J was trimmed by 4 bases and V by 4 bases; bases with no gene match: 10. DNA of the CDR3: TGTGCCAGCAGCTCCCTAGCGGGAGCGAACATATACAATGAGCAGTTCTTC. This gives the protein CASSSLAGANIYNEQFF.

Regarding this clone: Other DNA sequences within the sample encode an identical CDR3. The chain couples TRBV11-2 to TRBJ1-5; the D gene is possibly TRBD1 (5 bases). The V end was cut by 3 bases, the J end by 3 bases, with 6 bases between. CDR1 is SGHAT, CDR2 FQNNGV, per germline. The CDR3 has 13 amino acids. The CDR3 sequence is CASSLTDNQPQHF. The CDR3 nucleotides read TGTGCCAGCAGCTTGACAGACAATCAGCCCCAGCATTTT.

This chain uses TRBV5-4 with TRBJ2-6, with D possibly TRBD1 on 5 matching bases. This CDR3 is built from 18 residues. Trimming pared 1 base from V and 1 base from J, leaving 15 bases between. Germline CDR1 is SGHNT and CDR2 is YYREEE (reference sequence). The DNA for the CDR3 is TGTGCCAGCAGCTTGAAGGGGTCTAACCCGTCTGGGGCCAACGTCCTGACTTTC. The encoded protein is CASSLKGSNPSGANVLTF.

CDR3 nucleotides: TGTGCCAGCCGGAGGGGAGGGTCTGGAAACACCATATATTTT. Translation gives CASRRGGSGNTIYF. The rearrangement uses TRBV6-5 and TRBJ1-3; D is possibly TRBD1 (5 bases). This CDR3 has 14 residues. The V and J ends lost 8 bases and 1 base respectively, with 12 bases between them. Germline V gives CDR1 MNHEY, CDR2 SVGAGI.

The CDR3 sequence: CASSLASPSEFF. CDR3 coding DNA: TGTGCCAGCAGCTTAGCGAGCCCTAGCGAGTTCTTC. The rearrangement joins TRBV7-2 to TRBJ2-1; possibly TRBD2 for D (6 bases). Germline V gene data show CDR1 as SGHTA and CDR2 as FQGNSA. V was cut by 0 bases and J by 14 bases, with 11 bases left in between. The CDR3 covers 12 residues.

The CDR3 sequence: CASSMKAESYEQYF. The CDR3, as DNA: TGCGCCAGCAGTATGAAGGCGGAATCCTACGAGCAGTACTTC. The chain employs TRBV5-1 and TRBJ2-7; D is undetermined. The germline V gene has CDR1 SGHRS and CDR2 YFSETQ. CDR3 size: 14 residues. The V and J ends lost 5 bases and 1 base respectively, with 13 bases between them.

The V gene is TRBV5-4, the J gene TRBJ1-2; D unresolved. In germline, CDR1 is SGHNT, CDR2 YYREEE (reference sequence). V gave up 0 bases and J gave up 0 bases, with 12 bases separating them. The CDR3 contains 16 residues. CDR3 coding DNA: TGTGCCAGCAGCTTGGGAAGCTTGATGTCTAACTATGGCTACACCTTC. Translated: CASSLGSLMSNYGYTF.

The V and J genes are TRBV28 and TRBJ2-7; no firm D call. This CDR3 spans 16 amino acids. V shed 6 bases and J shed 0 bases, with 18 bases lying between them. The germline CDR1 and CDR2 sequences are MDHEN and SYDVKM. The CDR3, as DNA: TGTGCCAGCAGCCTCTCCCGGGCGCGGAGCTCCTACGAGCAGTACTTC. It yields the protein CASSLSRARSSYEQYF.

The chain joins TRBV6-5 to TRBJ2-2; no clear D gene. Germline CDR1 reads MNHEY; CDR2 reads SVGAGI. V lost 7 bases, J lost 7 bases, and 10 bases lay in between. The CDR3 totals 12 residues. CDR3 residues: CASNVLGGELFF. CDR3 DNA sequence: TGTGCCAGCAATGTCTTGGGCGGGGAGCTGTTTTTT.

This clone has just one count. V is TRBV30 and J is TRBJ1-6; D is undetermined. V was trimmed by 1 base and J by 0 bases, leaving 7 bases between them. The V gene's germline CDR1 is GTSNPN and CDR2 SVGIG (reference sequence). CDR3 length: 15 residues. This CDR3 is CAWSGGASYNSPLHF. CDR3 in DNA: TGTGCCTGGAGTGGGGGAGCCTCCTATAATTCACCCCTCCACTTT.

J is TRBJ1-3 and V is TRBV2, with D perhaps TRBD1 (5 bases). Per the germline V gene, CDR1 is SNHLY and CDR2 is FYNNEI. V lost 6 bases to trimming and J lost 0 bases, with 12 bases between them. The CDR3 spans 15 residues. CDR3 loop: CASRANRPSGNTIYF. CDR3 nucleotide sequence: TGTGCCAGCAGGGCAAACAGGCCCTCTGGAAACACCATATATTTT.

This chain connects TRBV5-6 to TRBJ1-2; D remains ambiguous. From germline, CDR1 is SGHDT and CDR2 YYEEEE. This CDR3 region has 15 residues. Trimming took off 5 bases at V and 0 bases at J, with 14 bases between the two ends. CDR3 sequence reads: CASRPSKGPNYGYTF. In nucleotides, the CDR3 is TGTGCCAGCAGGCCTAGTAAAGGACCTAACTATGGCTACACCTTC.

The V call is TRBV29-1, the J call TRBJ2-7; TRBD1 matches 9 bases. Unmatched junction bases numbered 7, after V lost 5 bases and J lost 2 bases. From germline, CDR1 is SQVTM and CDR2 ANQGSEA. CDR3 size: 14 residues. The CDR3: CSVTRDRETYEQYF. The CDR3 nucleotides read TGCAGCGTTACCCGGGACAGGGAGACCTACGAGCAGTACTTC.

The rearrangement links TRBV6-5 to TRBJ2-2; D is ambiguous. Germline V CDR1 and CDR2: MNHEY, SVGAGI. The length of the CDR3 is 16 residues. Trimming left V 0 bases short and J 7 bases short, with 15 bases between. The CDR3 sequence is CASSYSFRQAGGELFF. The DNA of the CDR3 is TGTGCCAGCAGTTACTCGTTCCGCCAGGCTGGCGGGGAGCTGTTTTTT.

V and J are TRBV27 and TRBJ1-2; D gene ambiguous. The V end lost 3 bases, the J end lost 6 bases, and 8 bases lay between the germline ends. CDR1 is MNHEY, CDR2 SMNVEV, per germline (reference sequence). This CDR3 contains 12 residues. The CDR3 DNA reads TGTGCCAGCAGTTTGGGGAATGATGGCTACACCTTC. This gives the protein CASSLGNDGYTF.

The chain recombines TRBV6-1 with TRBJ1-2; D is uncertain. V lost 4 bases to trimming and J lost 4 bases, with 7 bases between them. CDR3 length equals 12 residues. Germline assignment: CDR1 MNHNS and CDR2 SASEGT. DNA of the CDR3: TGTGCCAGCAGTGCTGGATTCTATGGCTACACCTTC. This codes for CASSAGFYGYTF.

This chain links TRBV5-1 with TRBJ1-2; no clear D. Trimming stripped 0 bases from V and 0 bases from J, with 15 bases between. CDR3 size: 17 residues. Germline V gene sequence: CDR1 SGHRS, CDR2 YFSETQ. The CDR3 DNA sequence: TGCGCCAGCAGCTTGGATCCGCCGACCACTCCTAACTATGGCTACACCTTC. It yields the protein CASSLDPPTTPNYGYTF.

V and J are TRBV30 and TRBJ1-6, with 8 bases identical to TRBD1. Germline V gene data show CDR1 as GTSNPN and CDR2 as SVGIG (reference sequence). V was pared by 3 bases and J by 4 bases, with 8 bases of the junction left unmatched. The CDR3 covers 16 residues. The CDR3 nucleotides are TGTGCCTGGAGCGCCCGGACAGGGAGATATAATTCACCCCTCCACTTT. As protein: CAWSARTGRYNSPLHF.